One and the same sample provided the 20 T cell receptor beta chains below, sequenced in a study of T cells after yellow fever vaccination. TCRdb called the 5' RACE reads again in MiXCR, with one record for every CDR3 protein. This sample has about 160,000 distinct CDR3 sequences; around 7.2% occur once, and the top ten carry more than 2%. The sequenced sample was CD4+ T cells sorted from PBMCs, obtained around 5 days after the first yellow fever vaccination. The receptors were sampled from a man aged 18 to 29 who received the YFV17D yellow fever vaccine.

This clonotype was seen ten or more times. The rearrangement links TRBV7-2 to TRBJ2-3, with 8 bases lining up with TRBD2. Per the germline V gene, CDR1 is SGHTA and CDR2 is FQGNSA. This CDR3 comprises 15 residues. V gave up 5 bases and J gave up 1 base; unmatched junction bases: 5. For the CDR3, the DNA is TGTGCCAGCAGCGCCGGGACTAGTCGCACAGATACGCAGTATTTT. Protein sequence: CASSAGTSRTDTQYF.

This clonotype has a count of ten or more. The chain employs TRBV27 and TRBJ2-3; 16 bases are a match to TRBD2. This CDR3 comprises 21 residues. V lost 0 bases, J lost 1 base, and 10 bases stayed unmatched. Germline V gene lookup returns CDR1 MNHEY and CDR2 SMNVEV (reference sequence). CDR3 DNA: TGTGCCAGCAGTTTATCCCCGGGACTAGCGGGGGGGCCCCAAGGCACAGATACGCAGTATTTT. Protein: CASSLSPGLAGGPQGTDTQYF.

This clonotype has ten or more counts. The chain uses TRBV27 and TRBJ2-5, with D perhaps TRBD2 (5 bases). Germline-derived CDR1 and CDR2 are MNHEY and SMNVEV (reference sequence). The CDR3 totals 13 residues. Trimming pared 6 bases from V and 4 bases from J, leaving 12 bases between. For the CDR3, the DNA is TGTGCCAGCAGATTGAGACTACCAGAGACCCAGTACTTC. Amino acid sequence: CASRLRLPETQYF.

The chain is built from TRBV7-2 and TRBJ2-2; TRBD2 might be the D (5 bases). Looked up from germline, CDR1 is SGHTA and CDR2 is FQGNSA. The CDR3 is made up of 17 amino acids. Trimming took 2 bases from V and 5 from J, leaving 18 bases between them. The DNA for the CDR3 is TGTGCCAGCAGCTTAAAGGAGGCACTCCGTTGGACCGGGGAGCTGTTTTTT. Translating gives CASSLKEALRWTGELFF. The full variable domain, in which reference TRBV7-2 and TRBJ2-2 provide the parts outside the CDR3, is GAGVSQSPSNKVTEKGKDVELRCDPISGHTALYWYRQSLGQGLEFLIYFQGNSAPDKSGLPSDRFSAERTGGSVSTLTIQRTQQEDSAVYLCASSLKEALRWTGELFFGEGSRLTVL.

The CDR3 bases are TGTGCCAGCAGCCCAGCAGGCTCTGGAAACACCATATATTTT. It is translated as CASSPAGSGNTIYF. This chain links TRBV3-1 with TRBJ1-3, with D uncertain. CDR3 length: 14 residues. V was clipped by 4 bases and J by 0 bases, with 7 bases between them. Germline loops: CDR1 LGHDT, CDR2 YNNKEL (reference sequence).

This clonotype was detected ten times or more. The J gene is TRBJ1-1, the V gene TRBV10-3; no clear D. This CDR3 is 13 amino acids long. Germline V lookup: CDR1 ENHRY, CDR2 SYGVKD. Trimming removed 4 bases from V and 0 bases from J, with 6 bases in between. CDR3 in DNA: TGTGCCATCAGTGGGACGGTGAACACTGAAGCTTTCTTT. Encoded protein: CAISGTVNTEAFF.

The gene calls are TRBV7-8 and TRBJ1-5; D not certain. CDR1 and CDR2 from the germline V gene are SGHVS and FQNEAQ. This CDR3 region has 12 residues. Trimming pared 5 bases from V and 7 bases from J, leaving 9 bases between. CDR3 bases: TGTGCCAGCAGCCCCAGTGGCCAGCCCCAGCATTTT. Translated: CASSPSGQPQHF.

This clonotype was seen many times. The chain carries TRBV27 and TRBJ2-7; D is ambiguous. The ends were cut back, 5 bases at V and 0 bases at J, with 17 bases in the middle. The germline V gene has CDR1 MNHEY and CDR2 SMNVEV (reference sequence). This CDR3 is 16 amino acids long. CDR3 nucleotides: TGTGCCAGCAGTCCCGGAGTGGCATCTTTCTCCTACGAGCAGTACTTC. This translates into CASSPGVASFSYEQYF.

This clonotype has ten or more counts. The chain joins TRBV18 to TRBJ1-2; D remains ambiguous. Germline V CDR1 and CDR2: KGHSH, LQKENI. This CDR3 has 16 amino acids. Trimming pared 1 base from V and 3 bases from J, leaving 15 bases between. CDR3 DNA sequence: TGTGCCAGCTCACCACTTTCAGGCCCCGGGGACTATGGCTACACCTTC. Its translation: CASSPLSGPGDYGYTF.

This clonotype was observed at least ten times. The chain has TRBV7-6 and TRBJ1-1; D gene unclear. CDR1 and CDR2 (germline): SGHVS, FNYEAQ. V shed 6 bases and J shed 1 base, with 9 bases lying between them. The CDR3 runs 13 residues. CDR3 loop: CASSFHQNTEAFF. In DNA, the CDR3 is TGTGCCAGCAGTTTTCACCAGAACACTGAAGCTTTCTTT.

This clonotype has at least ten counts. The chain couples TRBV5-1 to TRBJ1-4; the D gene is possibly TRBD1 (6 bases). The V gene lost 3 bases and the J gene lost 8 bases, with 23 bases spanning the gap. This CDR3 region has 17 residues. From germline, CDR1 is SGHRS and CDR2 YFSETQ. This chain's CDR3 is CASSYFRGPEVPEKLFF. The DNA for the CDR3 is TGCGCCAGCAGCTACTTCAGGGGCCCAGAGGTTCCCGAAAAACTGTTTTTT.

This clonotype showed up many times. The chain joins TRBV20-1 to TRBJ2-7, with TRBD2 matching 8 bases. This CDR3 has 13 amino acids. With 2 bases clipped from V and 4 bases from J, the junction kept 4 bases outside the gene matches. Germline-derived CDR1 and CDR2 are DFQATT and SNEGSKA (reference sequence). CDR3 nucleotides: TGCAGTGCTAGATCTGCTAGCGGGTACGAGCAGTACTTC. Its translation is CSARSASGYEQYF.

The chain is built from TRBV15 and TRBJ1-1; weak D call: TRBD1 (5 bases). The CDR3 spans 14 residues. Trimming removed 3 bases from V and 4 bases from J, with 12 bases in between. CDR1 and CDR2 from the germline V gene are LNHNV and YYDKDF (reference sequence). The CDR3 DNA sequence: TGTGCCACCAGCAGTCATAATGGGGGCACTGAAGCTTTCTTT. As protein: CATSSHNGGTEAFF.

This clonotype has a count of ten or more. This chain links TRBV12-3 or TRBV12-4 with TRBJ2-7; possible D gene TRBD1, 5 bases. The CDR3 spans 12 residues. Between the trimmed V and J ends, which lost 2 bases and 8 bases, there was a span of 10 bases. CDR3 DNA sequence: TGTGCCAGCAGTTTATCAGACAGTAAGCAGTACTTC. This gives the protein CASSLSDSKQYF.

J is TRBJ2-3 and V is TRBV9, with 8 bases fitting TRBD2. The junction had 7 bases not matched to a gene; V was cut back by 4 bases and J by 6 bases. Germline V gene sequence: CDR1 SGDLS, CDR2 YYNGEE. The CDR3 has 14 amino acids. The CDR3 nucleotides are TGTGCCAGCAGCCCCGGGGGGGGATCGGATACGCAGTATTTT. Translated, it gives CASSPGGGSDTQYF.

Many counts were recorded for this clonotype. The CDR3 DNA reads as TGTGCCAGCAGTCCCGGGGTGGGAATCTCTGGGGCCAACGTCCTGACTTTC. Residues: CASSPGVGISGANVLTF. V and J are TRBV12-3 or TRBV12-4 and TRBJ2-6; D possibly corresponds to TRBD2 (5 bases). This CDR3 has 17 amino acids. V was trimmed by 5 bases and J by 0 bases, leaving 14 bases between them.

At least ten counts were recorded for this clonotype. The chain combines TRBV11-1 with TRBJ2-1; D may match TRBD1 or TRBD2 (5 bases each). Per the germline V gene, CDR1 is SGHAT and CDR2 is FQDESV (reference sequence). V was trimmed by 0 bases and J by 0 bases, leaving 15 bases between them. The length of the CDR3 is 18 residues. This chain's CDR3 is CASSLAWGSLSSYNEQFF. CDR3 sequence (DNA): TGTGCCAGCAGCTTAGCCTGGGGGTCCCTCAGCTCCTACAATGAGCAGTTCTTC.

This clonotype turned up a few times. V gene TRBV24-1 combines with J gene TRBJ2-1; 10 nucleotides agree with TRBD2. From germline, CDR1 is KGHDR and CDR2 SFDVKD. V dropped 3 bases and J dropped 2; count of bases not matched to a gene: 6. The CDR3 is 17 residues long. The CDR3 DNA follows: TGTGCCACCAGTGATCCCTTTCTAGCGGGGGCCTACAATGAGCAGTTCTTC. This sequence encodes CATSDPFLAGAYNEQFF.

The chain uses TRBV5-4 and TRBJ2-3; 8 positions match TRBD2. The V gene end was trimmed by 4 bases and the J gene end by 4 bases; junction bases not matched to a gene: 8. The CDR3 covers 15 residues. Germline loops: CDR1 SGHNT, CDR2 YYREEE (reference sequence). Here the CDR3 reads CASSLGGAGPDTQYF. CDR3 coding DNA: TGTGCCAGCAGCCTCGGGGGGGCGGGACCAGATACGCAGTATTTT.

This clonotype was found many times. This chain joins TRBV6-2 or TRBV6-3 and TRBJ2-3; D is unresolved. Trimming shortened V by 6 bases and J by 6 bases, and 16 bases separated the two germline ends. The CDR3 is made up of 14 amino acids. Germline V CDR1 and CDR2: MNHEY, SVGEGT. The CDR3 DNA sequence: TGTGCCAGCAGCCTTTTACAGCCTGGTGATACGCAGTATTTT. It translates to CASSLLQPGDTQYF.